One T cell receptor (beta chain) is described in this entry. This entry is derived from a study of blood T cell repertoires in COVID-19. Looking at the study overall: COVID-19 samples collected from the United States, Italy and Spain covered acute and convalescent phases. T cells, B-cell-depleted T cells, or PBMCs provided the cDNA or gDNA that served as material.

This CDR3 is built from 13 residues. V was shortened by 6 bases and J by 8 bases, with 14 bases between the two germline ends. Authors' analysis steps: Estimation of nucleated cell counts relied on the amplification of reference gene primers. The repertoire was sequenced with immunoSEQ multiplex PCR; TCRdb's copy has only in-frame clones and lacks some. V and J calls and clone size follow that table, whereas D and trimming were derived from the DNA. The table includes tens of thousands of clones, 80% to 90% detected once. It was during active infection that Seattle patients were enrolled and then longitudinally followed.

The material sequenced was peripheral blood. This clonotype was obtained from a woman aged 60-75 years with COVID-19, enrolled during active disease. This chain uses TRBV12-3 or TRBV12-4 with TRBJ2-1; weak D call: TRBD1 (7 bases). CDR3 amino acids: CASSRGVEYEQFF. The DNA of the CDR3 is TGTGCCAGCAGCAGGGGGGTCGAGTATGAGCAGTTCTTC.